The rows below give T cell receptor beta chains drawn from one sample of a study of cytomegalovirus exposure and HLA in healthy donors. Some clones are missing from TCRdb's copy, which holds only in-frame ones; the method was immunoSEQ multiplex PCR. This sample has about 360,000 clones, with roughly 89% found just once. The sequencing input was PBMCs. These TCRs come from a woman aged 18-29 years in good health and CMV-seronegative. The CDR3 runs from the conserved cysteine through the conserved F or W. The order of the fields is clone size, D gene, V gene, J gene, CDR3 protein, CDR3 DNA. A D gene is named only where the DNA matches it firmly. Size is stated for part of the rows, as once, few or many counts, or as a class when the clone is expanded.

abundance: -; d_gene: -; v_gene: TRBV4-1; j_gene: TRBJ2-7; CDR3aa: CASSPAARQSYEQYF; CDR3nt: TGCGCCAGCAGCCCCGCCGCGCGTCAATCCTACGAGCAGTACTTC
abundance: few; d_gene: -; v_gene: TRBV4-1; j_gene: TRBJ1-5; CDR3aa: CASSQDLGSGQPQHF; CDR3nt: TGCGCCAGCAGCCAAGATCTGGGTTCGGGACAGCCCCAGCATTTT
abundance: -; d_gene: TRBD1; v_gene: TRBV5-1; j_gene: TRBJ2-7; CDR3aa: CASSLGTGKEQYF; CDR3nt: TGCGCCAGCAGCTTGGGGACAGGGAAGGAGCAGTACTTC
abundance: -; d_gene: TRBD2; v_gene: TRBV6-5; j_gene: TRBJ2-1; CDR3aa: CASSYSSSGNEQFF; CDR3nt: TGTGCCAGCAGTTACTCGTCTAGCGGGAATGAGCAGTTCTTC
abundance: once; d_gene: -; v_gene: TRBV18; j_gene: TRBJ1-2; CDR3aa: CASSPPVQGVHYGYTF; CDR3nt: TGTGCCAGCTCACCACCGGTACAAGGGGTCCACTATGGCTACACCTTC
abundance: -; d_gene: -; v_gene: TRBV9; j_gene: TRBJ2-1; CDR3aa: CASSADPSGLAYNEQFF; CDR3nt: TGTGCCAGCAGCGCAGACCCCAGCGGGCTCGCCTACAATGAGCAGTTCTTC
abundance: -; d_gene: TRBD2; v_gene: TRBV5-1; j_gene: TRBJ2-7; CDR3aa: CASMRTGTSGVSSYEQYF; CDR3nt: TGCGCCAGCATGCGAACAGGTACTAGCGGGGTGAGCTCCTACGAGCAGTACTTC
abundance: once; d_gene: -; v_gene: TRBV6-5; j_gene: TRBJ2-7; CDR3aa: CATRERGTYEQYF; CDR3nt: TGTGCCACTAGGGAGAGGGGGACCTACGAGCAGTACTTC
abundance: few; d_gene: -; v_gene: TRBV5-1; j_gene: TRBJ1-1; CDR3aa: CASSYSYGGNTEAFF; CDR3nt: TGCGCCAGCAGCTACTCCTACGGGGGTAACACTGAAGCTTTCTTT
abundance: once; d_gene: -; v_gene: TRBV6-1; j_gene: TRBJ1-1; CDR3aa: CASSEADRYTEAFF; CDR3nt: TGTGCCAGCAGTGAAGCTGACAGATACACTGAAGCTTTCTTT
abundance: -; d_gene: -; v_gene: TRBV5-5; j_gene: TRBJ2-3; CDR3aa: CASSFPTGRDTQYF; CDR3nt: TGTGCCAGCAGCTTCCCGACAGGTCGAGATACGCAGTATTTT
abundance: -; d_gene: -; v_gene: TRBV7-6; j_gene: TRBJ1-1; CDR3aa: CASSLRPGTEAFF; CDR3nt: TGTGCCAGCAGCCTGCGGCCTGGGACTGAAGCTTTCTTT
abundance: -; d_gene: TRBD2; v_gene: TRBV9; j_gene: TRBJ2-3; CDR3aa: CASGEGRVGADTQYF; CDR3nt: TGTGCCAGCGGGGAGGGCAGGGTAGGAGCAGATACGCAGTATTTT
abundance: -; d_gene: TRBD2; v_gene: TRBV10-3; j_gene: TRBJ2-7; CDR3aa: CAISGRARYEQYF; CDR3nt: TGTGCCATTAGCGGGAGGGCCCGTTACGAGCAGTACTTC
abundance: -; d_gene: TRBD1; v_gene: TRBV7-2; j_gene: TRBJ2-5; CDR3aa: CASSRDRGGETQYF; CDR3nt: TGTGCCAGCAGCCGGGACAGGGGAGGAGAGACCCAGTACTTC
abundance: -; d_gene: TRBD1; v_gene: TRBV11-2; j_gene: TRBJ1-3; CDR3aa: CASSPGQGASGNTIYF; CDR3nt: TGTGCCAGCAGTCCCGGACAGGGGGCCTCTGGAAACACCATATATTTT
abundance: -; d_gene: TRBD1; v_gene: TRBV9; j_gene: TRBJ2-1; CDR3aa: CASSVGGDRAREQFF; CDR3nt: TGTGCCAGCAGCGTAGGAGGGGACAGGGCCAGGGAGCAGTTCTTC
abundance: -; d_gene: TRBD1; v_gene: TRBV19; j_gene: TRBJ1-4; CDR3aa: CASSMSGTVSANEKLFF; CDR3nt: TGTGCCAGTAGTATGTCCGGGACAGTCTCAGCTAATGAAAAACTGTTTTTT
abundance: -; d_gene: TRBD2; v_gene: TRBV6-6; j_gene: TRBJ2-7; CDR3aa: CASSTSDNAYEQYF; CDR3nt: TGTGCCAGCAGTACTAGCGATAACGCCTACGAGCAGTACTTC
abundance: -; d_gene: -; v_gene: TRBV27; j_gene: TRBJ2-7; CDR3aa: CASSLSRSYEQYF; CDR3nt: TGTGCCAGCAGTTTAAGTCGGTCCTACGAGCAGTACTTC
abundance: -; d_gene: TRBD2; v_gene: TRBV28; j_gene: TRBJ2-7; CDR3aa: CASSSPSSGYEQYF; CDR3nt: TGTGCCAGCAGTTCCCCCTCTAGCGGATACGAGCAGTACTTC
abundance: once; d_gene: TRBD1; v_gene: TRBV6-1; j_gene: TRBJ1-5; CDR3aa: CASSENLRTGTSNQPQHF; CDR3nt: TGTGCCAGCAGTGAAAATTTAAGGACAGGGACCTCCAATCAGCCCCAGCATTTT
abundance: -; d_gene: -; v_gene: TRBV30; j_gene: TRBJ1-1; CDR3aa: CAWSEGTSNTEAFF; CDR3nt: TGTGCCTGGAGTGAAGGGACATCCAACACTGAAGCTTTCTTT
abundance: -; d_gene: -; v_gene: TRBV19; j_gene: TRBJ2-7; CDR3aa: CASRTVMGSNEQYF; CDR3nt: TGTGCCAGTAGAACGGTGATGGGGAGCAACGAGCAGTACTTC
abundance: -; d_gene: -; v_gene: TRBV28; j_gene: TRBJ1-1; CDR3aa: CASSLFRPSEAFF; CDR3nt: TGTGCCAGCAGTTTATTCCGTCCCTCTGAAGCTTTCTTT
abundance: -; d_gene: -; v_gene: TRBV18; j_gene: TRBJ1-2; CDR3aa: CASSQNGANYGYTF; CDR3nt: TGTGCCAGCTCACAAAATGGAGCTAACTATGGCTACACCTTC
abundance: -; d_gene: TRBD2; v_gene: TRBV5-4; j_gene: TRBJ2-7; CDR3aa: CASSGPGLATYEQYF; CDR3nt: TGTGCCAGCAGCGGCCCGGGACTAGCGACTTACGAGCAGTACTTC
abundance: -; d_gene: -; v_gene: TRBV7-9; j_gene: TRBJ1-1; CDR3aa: CASSFGLTNTEAFF; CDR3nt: TGTGCCAGCAGCTTCGGACTTACGAACACTGAAGCTTTCTTT
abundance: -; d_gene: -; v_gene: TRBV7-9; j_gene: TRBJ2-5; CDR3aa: CASSLGGVKETQYF; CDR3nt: TGTGCCAGCAGCTTAGGAGGTGTTAAAGAGACCCAGTACTTC